The 8 T cell receptor beta chains below come from one sample, sequenced in a study of molecular identifiers for immune sequencing clone quantification (dated by TCRdb to 2017 to 2018). Libraries were constructed by PCR. TCRdb records Illumina HiSeq 4000 as the sequencer. TCRdb ran its own pipeline on the public reads, namely fastp trimming at Q25 and MiXCR clone calling, and kept in-frame beta chains. Here each entry gathers all rows of one CDR3 protein and keeps the most common genes and DNA. For this sample the table gives about 320,000 distinct CDR3 sequences, of which around a fifth were detected only once. The ten largest clonotypes hold 0.81% of the sample. Sequenced sample: naive CD8+ T cells from blood, with Jurkat cell RNA spiked in. In light of the paper, this sample's cell subset or site label describes: FACS-sorted CD8+CD4-CCR7+CD45RA+ naive T cells. These TCRs come from a human donor in good health. Some libraries in this study had Jurkat cell RNA spiked in.

In its sample, this clonotype was seen many times. In DNA, the CDR3 is TGTGCCAGCAGTTTCCGGGACTACACCCAAGAGACCCAGTACTTC. Residues: CASSFRDYTQETQYF. The V call is TRBV28, the J call TRBJ2-5, with 7 positions matching TRBD2. J gave up 1 base and V 3 bases, and 5 bases lay outside the gene matches. CDR3 size: 15 residues. The germline V gene encodes CDR1 MDHEN and CDR2 SYDVKM. Supplemented by reference TRBV28 and TRBJ2-5, the full variable domain reads DVKVTQSSRYLVKRTGEKVFLECVQDMDHENMFWYRQDPGLGLRLIYFSYDVKMKEKGDIPEGYSVSREKKERFSLILESASTNQTSMYLCASSFRDYTQETQYFGPGTRLLVL.

The chain recombines TRBV14 with TRBJ2-4, with 9 bases aligning to TRBD1. There are 21 residues in the CDR3. In germline, CDR1 is SGHDN, CDR2 FVKESK. The V segment lost 0 bases and the J segment 0 bases; nucleotides outside the gene matches: 15. The DNA for the CDR3 is TGTGCCAGCAGCCAAGACCTCCGGGACAGGGAGGTAGGGTTAGCCAAAAACATTCAGTACTTC. Its protein product is CASSQDLRDREVGLAKNIQYF.

This clonotype was observed at least ten times. The chain combines TRBV19 with TRBJ2-7; D is uncertain. Trimming left V 1 base short and J 3 bases short, with 10 bases between. The CDR3 is 14 residues long. Germline-derived CDR1 and CDR2 are LNHDA and SQIVND (reference sequence). Here the CDR3 reads CASSIAHPDYEQYF. CDR3 in DNA: TGTGCCAGTAGTATAGCCCACCCCGACTACGAGCAGTACTTC.

A note on this clonotype: This clone may be a read error of a much larger clone one base away. As DNA, the CDR3 is TGTGCCAGCGGGGGCTTTGGGGGAGTTCCCACAGATACGCAGTGTTTT. Its protein product is CASGGFGGVPTDTQCF. The genes are TRBV7-9 and TRBJ2-3; a possible D gene is TRBD1 (6 bases). Germline CDR1 is SEHNR and CDR2 is FQNEAQ (reference sequence). The CDR3 length is 16 residues.

This clonotype was seen only a few times. This chain uses TRBV4-2 with TRBJ2-3, with 10 bases identical to TRBD2. CDR3 size: 17 residues. V lost 3 bases to trimming and J lost 0 bases; unmatched junction nucleotides: 6. The germline V gene encodes CDR1 LGHNA and CDR2 YNFKEQ. The CDR3 DNA is TGTGCCAGCAGCCACCTAGCGGGGGCCTCTAGCACAGATACGCAGTATTTT. It translates to CASSHLAGASSTDTQYF.

This clonotype was observed many times. The chain employs TRBV2 and TRBJ2-3; D perhaps matches TRBD1 (6 bases). The germline V and J ends were trimmed by 7 bases and 0 bases, with 8 bases remaining between them. CDR3 length: 13 amino acids. Germline CDR1 and CDR2: SNHLY and FYNNEI. The DNA for the CDR3 is TGTGCCAGCAACGACAGGAGCACAGATACGCAGTATTTT. It codes for CASNDRSTDTQYF.

This clonotype was detected ten times or more. The chain employs TRBV7-9 and TRBJ2-2; D call uncertain. Germline loops: CDR1 SEHNR, CDR2 FQNEAQ (reference sequence). The V end was cut by 7 bases, the J end by 4 bases, with 10 bases between. This CDR3 has 13 amino acids. The CDR3 sequence: CASTKDATGELFF. CDR3 sequence (DNA): TGTGCCAGCACAAAAGACGCCACCGGGGAGCTGTTTTTT. The full variable domain, in which reference TRBV7-9 and TRBJ2-2 provide the parts outside the CDR3, is DTGVSQNPRHKITKRGQNVTFRCDPISEHNRLYWYRQTLGQGPEFLTYFQNEAQLEKSRLLSDRFSAERPKGSFSTLEIQRTEQGDSAMYLCASTKDATGELFFGEGSRLTVL.

This clonotype was counted many times. The chain is built from TRBV19 and TRBJ2-2; TRBD2 matches 10 bases. J lost 4 bases, V lost 7 bases, and 6 bases had no gene match. This CDR3 has 15 amino acids. Germline lookup yields CDR1 LNHDA and CDR2 SQIVND (reference sequence). The CDR3 nucleotides are TGTGCCAGTATAATCGCTAGCGGGAGCACCGGGGAGCTGTTTTTT. Protein product: CASIIASGSTGELFF.